Included here is one T cell receptor (beta chain) sequence, with context. The antigen remains unidentified. This sample was included in a study of cytomegalovirus exposure and HLA in healthy donors. A multiplex PCR was run with 60 Vbeta primers and 13 Jbeta primers. Sequencing was performed with immunoSEQ multiplex PCR; in TCRdb, only in-frame clones are kept and a portion is missing. This sample has 150,000 to 200,000 clones, with under 70% found just once. Germline V CDR1 and CDR2: LGHNT, FRNRAP. The J segment lost 5 bases and the V segment lost 5 bases, leaving 5 bases of the junction unmatched. This CDR3 region has 14 residues. Study findings and constraints: An analysis that came later showed most CMV-associated TCR beta chains appearing HLA-restricted.

This receptor was obtained from a man aged 25-40 years in good health and CMV-seropositive. Sample: PBMCs. The V gene is TRBV12-5, the J gene TRBJ2-7; 11 bases map to TRBD1. In DNA form, the CDR3 reads TGTGCTAGTGGTCCGGGACAGGGGGACAACGAGCAGTACTTC. Its protein product is CASGPGQGDNEQYF.